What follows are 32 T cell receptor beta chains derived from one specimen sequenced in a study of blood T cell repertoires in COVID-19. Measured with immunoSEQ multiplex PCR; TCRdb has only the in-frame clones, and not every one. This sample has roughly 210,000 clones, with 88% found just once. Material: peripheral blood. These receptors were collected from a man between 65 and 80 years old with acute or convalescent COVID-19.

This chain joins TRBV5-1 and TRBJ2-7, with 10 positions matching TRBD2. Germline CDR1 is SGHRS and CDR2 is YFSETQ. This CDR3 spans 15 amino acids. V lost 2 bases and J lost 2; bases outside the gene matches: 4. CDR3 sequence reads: CASSFLAGAAYEQYF. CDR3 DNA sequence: TGCGCCAGCAGCTTCCTAGCGGGAGCAGCCTACGAGCAGTACTTC.

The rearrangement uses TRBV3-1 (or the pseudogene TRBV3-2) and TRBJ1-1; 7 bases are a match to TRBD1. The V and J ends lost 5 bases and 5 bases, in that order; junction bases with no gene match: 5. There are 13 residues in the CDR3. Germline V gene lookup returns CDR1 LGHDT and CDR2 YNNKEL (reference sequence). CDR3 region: CASSNRGRTEAFF. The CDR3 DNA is TGTGCCAGCAGCAACAGGGGTAGGACTGAAGCTTTCTTT.

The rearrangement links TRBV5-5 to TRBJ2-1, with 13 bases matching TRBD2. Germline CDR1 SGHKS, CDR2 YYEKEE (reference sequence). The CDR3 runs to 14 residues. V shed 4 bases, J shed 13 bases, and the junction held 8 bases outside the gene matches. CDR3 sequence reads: CASSSGTSGIYQFF. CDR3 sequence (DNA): TGTGCCAGCAGCAGCGGGACTAGCGGGATATATCAGTTCTTC. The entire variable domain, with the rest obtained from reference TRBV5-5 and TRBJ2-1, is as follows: DAGVTQSPTHLIKTRGQQVTLRCSPISGHKSVSWYQQVLGQGPQFIFQYYEKEERGRGNFPDRFSARQFPNYSSELNVNALLLGDSALYLCASSSGTSGIYQFFGPGTRLTVL.

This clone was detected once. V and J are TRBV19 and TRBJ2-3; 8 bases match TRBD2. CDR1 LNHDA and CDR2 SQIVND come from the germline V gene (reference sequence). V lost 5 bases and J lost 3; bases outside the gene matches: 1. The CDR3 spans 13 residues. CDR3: CASSREGTDTQYF. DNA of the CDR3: TGTGCCAGTAGTCGGGAGGGGACAGATACGCAGTATTTT.

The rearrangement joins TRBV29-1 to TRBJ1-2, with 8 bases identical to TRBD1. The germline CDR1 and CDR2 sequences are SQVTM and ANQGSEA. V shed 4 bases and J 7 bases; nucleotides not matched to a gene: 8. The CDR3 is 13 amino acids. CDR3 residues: CSVGQGALSGYTF. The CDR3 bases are TGCAGCGTTGGGCAGGGGGCGTTGAGTGGCTACACCTTC.

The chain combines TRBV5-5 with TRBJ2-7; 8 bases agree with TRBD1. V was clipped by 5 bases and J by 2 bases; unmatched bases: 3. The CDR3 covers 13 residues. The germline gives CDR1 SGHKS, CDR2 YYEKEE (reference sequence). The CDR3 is CASSWTGTYEQYF. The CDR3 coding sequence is TGTGCCAGCAGTTGGACAGGGACCTACGAGCAGTACTTC.

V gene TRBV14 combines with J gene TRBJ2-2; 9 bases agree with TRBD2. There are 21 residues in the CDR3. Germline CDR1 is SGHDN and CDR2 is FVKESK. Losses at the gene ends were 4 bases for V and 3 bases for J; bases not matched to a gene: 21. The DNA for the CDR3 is TGTGCCAGCAGCCCAGACCGACGGGGTAGCGGGAGTAGAATTCACACCGGGGAGCTGTTTTTT. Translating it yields CASSPDRRGSGSRIHTGELFF.

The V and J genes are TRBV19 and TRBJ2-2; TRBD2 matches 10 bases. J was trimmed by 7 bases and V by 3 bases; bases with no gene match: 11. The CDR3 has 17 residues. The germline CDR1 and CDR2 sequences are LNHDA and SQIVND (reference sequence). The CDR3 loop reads CASSMGLAGAAGGELFF. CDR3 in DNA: TGTGCCAGTAGTATGGGGCTAGCGGGAGCCGCCGGCGGGGAGCTGTTTTTT. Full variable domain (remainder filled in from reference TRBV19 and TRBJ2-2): DGGITQSPKYLFRKEGQNVTLSCEQNLNHDAMYWYRQDPGQGLRLIYYSQIVNDFQKGDIAEGYSVSREKKESFPLTVTSAQKNPTAFYLCASSMGLAGAAGGELFFGEGSRLTVL.

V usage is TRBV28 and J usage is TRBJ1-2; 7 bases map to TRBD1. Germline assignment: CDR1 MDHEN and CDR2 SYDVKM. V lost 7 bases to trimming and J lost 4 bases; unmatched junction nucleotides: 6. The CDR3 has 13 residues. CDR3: CASTSGTAYGYTF. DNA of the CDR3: TGTGCCAGCACCTCAGGGACAGCCTATGGCTACACCTTC.

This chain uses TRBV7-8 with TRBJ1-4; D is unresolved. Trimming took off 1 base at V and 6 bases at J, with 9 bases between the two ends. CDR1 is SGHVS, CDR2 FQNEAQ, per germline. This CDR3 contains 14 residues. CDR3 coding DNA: TGTGCCAGCAGCTTAGATGTTAGAGATGAAAAACTGTTTTTT. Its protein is CASSLDVRDEKLFF.

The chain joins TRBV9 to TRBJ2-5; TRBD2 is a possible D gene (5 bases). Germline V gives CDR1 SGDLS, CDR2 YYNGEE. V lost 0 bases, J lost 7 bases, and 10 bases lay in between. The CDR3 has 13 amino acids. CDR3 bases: TGTGCCAGCAGCGTAGTAGTAGAGGGGACCCAGTACTTC. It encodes CASSVVVEGTQYF.

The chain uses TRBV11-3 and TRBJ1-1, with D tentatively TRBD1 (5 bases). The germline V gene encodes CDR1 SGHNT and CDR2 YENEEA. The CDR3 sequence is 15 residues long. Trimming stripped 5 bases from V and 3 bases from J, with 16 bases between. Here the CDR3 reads CASSANQGGDTEAFF. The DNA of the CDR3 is TGTGCCAGCAGCGCCAACCAGGGAGGAGACACTGAAGCTTTCTTT.

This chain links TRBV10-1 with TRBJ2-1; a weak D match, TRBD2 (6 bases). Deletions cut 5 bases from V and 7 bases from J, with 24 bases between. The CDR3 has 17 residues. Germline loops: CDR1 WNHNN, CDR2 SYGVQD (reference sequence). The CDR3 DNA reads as TGCGCCAGCAGTCGAGCGGGTAGGTTAGCGAGGAGAAATGAGCAGTTCTTC. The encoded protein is CASSRAGRLARRNEQFF.

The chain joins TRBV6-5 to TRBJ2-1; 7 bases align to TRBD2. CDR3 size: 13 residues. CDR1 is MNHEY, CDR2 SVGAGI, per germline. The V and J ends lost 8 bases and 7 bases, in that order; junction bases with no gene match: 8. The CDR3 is CASERLGGNEQFF. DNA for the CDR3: TGTGCCAGCGAACGGCTCGGGGGGAATGAGCAGTTCTTC.

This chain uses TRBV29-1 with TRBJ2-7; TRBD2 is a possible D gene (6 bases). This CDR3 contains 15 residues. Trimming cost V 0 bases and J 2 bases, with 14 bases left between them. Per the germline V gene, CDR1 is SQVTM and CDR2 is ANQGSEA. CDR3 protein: CSVEDRAGLTYEQYF. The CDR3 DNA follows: TGCAGCGTTGAAGATAGGGCGGGACTTACCTACGAGCAGTACTTC.

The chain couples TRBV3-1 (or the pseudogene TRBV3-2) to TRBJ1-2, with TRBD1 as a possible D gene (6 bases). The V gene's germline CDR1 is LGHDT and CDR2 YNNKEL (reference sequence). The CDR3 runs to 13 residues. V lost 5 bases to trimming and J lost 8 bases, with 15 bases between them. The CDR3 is CASSSRGGQGYTF. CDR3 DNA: TGTGCCAGCAGCTCCCGGGGGGGGCAGGGCTACACCTTC.

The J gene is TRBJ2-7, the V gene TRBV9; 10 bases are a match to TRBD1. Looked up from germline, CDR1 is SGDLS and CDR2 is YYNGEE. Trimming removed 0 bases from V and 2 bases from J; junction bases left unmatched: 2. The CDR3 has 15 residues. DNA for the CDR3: TGTGCCAGCAGCGTAGGGGGGACAGGGGCCTACGAGCAGTACTTC. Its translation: CASSVGGTGAYEQYF.

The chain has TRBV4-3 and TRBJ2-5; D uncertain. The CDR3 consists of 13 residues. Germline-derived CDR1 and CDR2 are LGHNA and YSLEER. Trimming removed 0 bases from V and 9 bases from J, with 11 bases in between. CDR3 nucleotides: TGCGCCAGCAGCCAAGAGACTGCCGTTGCCCAGTACTTC. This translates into CASSQETAVAQYF.

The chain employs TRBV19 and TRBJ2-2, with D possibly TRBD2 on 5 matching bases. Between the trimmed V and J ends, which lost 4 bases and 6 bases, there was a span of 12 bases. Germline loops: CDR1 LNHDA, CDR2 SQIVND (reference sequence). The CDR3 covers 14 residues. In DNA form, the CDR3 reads TGTGCCAGTAGTACTGGGAGTCTTGCCGGGGAGCTGTTTTTT. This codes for CASSTGSLAGELFF.

CDR3 in amino acids: CASSRRVLRQPQHF. The CDR3 bases are TGTGCCAGTAGCCGACGGGTGCTGCGGCAGCCCCAGCATTTT. This rearrangement joins TRBV19 to TRBJ1-5; D is ambiguous. Deletions cut 6 bases from V and 7 bases from J, with 16 bases between. Germline values: CDR1 LNHDA, CDR2 SQIVND (reference sequence). The CDR3 is made up of 14 amino acids.

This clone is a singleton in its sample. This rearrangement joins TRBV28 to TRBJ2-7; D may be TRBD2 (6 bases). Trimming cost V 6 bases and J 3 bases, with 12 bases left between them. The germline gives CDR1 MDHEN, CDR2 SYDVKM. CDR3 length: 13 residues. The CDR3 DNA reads TGTGCCAGCAGCTCGGGAGACGTCTACGAGCAGTACTTC. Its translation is CASSSGDVYEQYF.

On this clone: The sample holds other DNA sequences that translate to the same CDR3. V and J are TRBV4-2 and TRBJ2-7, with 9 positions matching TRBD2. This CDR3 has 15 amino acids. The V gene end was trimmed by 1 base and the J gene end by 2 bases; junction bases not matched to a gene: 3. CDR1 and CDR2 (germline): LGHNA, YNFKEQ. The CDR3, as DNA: TGTGCCAGCAGCCAAGTAGCGGGAGAGACCTACGAGCAGTACTTC. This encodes CASSQVAGETYEQYF.

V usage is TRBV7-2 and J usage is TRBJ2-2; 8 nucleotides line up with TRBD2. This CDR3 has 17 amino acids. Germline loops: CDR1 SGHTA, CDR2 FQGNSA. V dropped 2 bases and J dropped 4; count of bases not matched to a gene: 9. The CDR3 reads CASSLLIYGRATGELFF. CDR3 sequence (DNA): TGTGCCAGCAGCTTACTTATCTACGGGAGGGCCACCGGGGAGCTGTTTTTT.

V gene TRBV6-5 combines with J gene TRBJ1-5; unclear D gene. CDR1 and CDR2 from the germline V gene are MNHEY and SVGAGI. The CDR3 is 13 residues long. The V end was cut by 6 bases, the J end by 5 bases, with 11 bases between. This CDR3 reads CASSPRVDQPQHF. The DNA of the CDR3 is TGTGCCAGCAGCCCGAGGGTAGATCAGCCCCAGCATTTT.

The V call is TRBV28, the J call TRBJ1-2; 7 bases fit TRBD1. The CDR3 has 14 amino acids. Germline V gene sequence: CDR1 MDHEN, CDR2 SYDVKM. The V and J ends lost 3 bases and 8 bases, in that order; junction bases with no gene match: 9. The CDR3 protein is CASSFLGTAEGYTF. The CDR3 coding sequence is TGTGCCAGCAGTTTCTTAGGGACAGCGGAGGGCTACACCTTC.

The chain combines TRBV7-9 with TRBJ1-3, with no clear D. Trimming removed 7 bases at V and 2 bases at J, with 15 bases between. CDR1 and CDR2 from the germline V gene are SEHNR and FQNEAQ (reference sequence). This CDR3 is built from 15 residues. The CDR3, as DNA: TGTGCCAGCACCGCTTATATAGAGGCTGGAAACACCATATATTTT. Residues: CASTAYIEAGNTIYF. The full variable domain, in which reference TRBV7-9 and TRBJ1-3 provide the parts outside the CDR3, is DTGVSQNPRHKITKRGQNVTFRCDPISEHNRLYWYRQTLGQGPEFLTYFQNEAQLEKSRLLSDRFSAERPKGSFSTLEIQRTEQGDSAMYLCASTAYIEAGNTIYFGEGSWLTVV.

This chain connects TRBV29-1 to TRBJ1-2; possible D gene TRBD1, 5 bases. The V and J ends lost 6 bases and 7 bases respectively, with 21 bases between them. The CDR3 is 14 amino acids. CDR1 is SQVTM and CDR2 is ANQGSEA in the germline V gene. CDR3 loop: CSVDSRGGVLGYTF. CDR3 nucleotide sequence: TGCAGCGTCGATTCCCGGGGAGGGGTTCTTGGCTACACCTTC.

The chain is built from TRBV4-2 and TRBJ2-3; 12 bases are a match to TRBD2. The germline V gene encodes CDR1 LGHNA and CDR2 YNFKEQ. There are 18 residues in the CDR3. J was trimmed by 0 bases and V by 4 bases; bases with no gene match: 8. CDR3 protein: CASSPLAGGPTSTDTQYF. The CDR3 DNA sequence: TGTGCCAGCAGCCCACTAGCGGGAGGCCCTACTAGCACAGATACGCAGTATTTT.

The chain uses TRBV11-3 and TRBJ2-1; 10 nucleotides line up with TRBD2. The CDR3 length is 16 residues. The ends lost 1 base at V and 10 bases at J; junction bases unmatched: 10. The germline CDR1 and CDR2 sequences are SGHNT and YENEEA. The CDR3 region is CASSLVGVAGGGEQFF. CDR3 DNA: TGTGCCAGCAGCTTAGTCGGAGTAGCGGGAGGAGGCGAGCAGTTCTTC.

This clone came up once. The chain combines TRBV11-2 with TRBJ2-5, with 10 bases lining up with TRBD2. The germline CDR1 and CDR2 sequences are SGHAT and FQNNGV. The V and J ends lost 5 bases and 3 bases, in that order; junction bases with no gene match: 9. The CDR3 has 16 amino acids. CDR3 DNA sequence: TGTGCCAGCAGCCTCATTCCAGGACTAGCGGAAGAGACCCAGTACTTC. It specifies CASSLIPGLAEETQYF.

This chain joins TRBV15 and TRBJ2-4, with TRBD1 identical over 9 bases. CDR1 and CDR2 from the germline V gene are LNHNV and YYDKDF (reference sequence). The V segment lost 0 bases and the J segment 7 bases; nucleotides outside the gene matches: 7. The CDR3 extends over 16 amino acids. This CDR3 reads CATSRDQGQGLNIQYF. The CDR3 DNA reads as TGTGCCACCAGCAGAGACCAAGGACAGGGGCTCAACATTCAGTACTTC. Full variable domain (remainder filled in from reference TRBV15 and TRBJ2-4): DAMVIQNPRYQVTQFGKPVTLSCSQTLNHNVMYWYQQKSSQAPKLLFHYYDKDFNNEADTPDNFQSRRPNTSFCFLDIRSPGLGDTAMYLCATSRDQGQGLNIQYFGAGTRLSVL.

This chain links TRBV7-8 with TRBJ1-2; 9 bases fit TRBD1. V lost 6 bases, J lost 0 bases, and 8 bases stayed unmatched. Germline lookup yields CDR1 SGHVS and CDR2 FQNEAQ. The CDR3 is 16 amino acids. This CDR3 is CASRKSGTGTNYGYTF. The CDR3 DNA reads TGTGCCAGCAGAAAGTCCGGGACAGGGACTAACTATGGCTACACCTTC.